Listed below are T cell receptor beta chains from one sample, sequenced in a study of identifying expanded T cells in peripheral blood. Generated by immunoSEQ multiplex PCR, the TCRdb table keeps only in-frame clones and is missing some. Among fewer than 130,000 clones listed, around nine tenths were seen once. The source material was blood. All receptors derive from a person between 18 and 75 years old in good health. Both conserved end residues are part of each CDR3. Each record gives: J gene, V gene, clone size, D gene, CDR3 protein, CDR3 DNA. A D gene is named only where the DNA matches it firmly. Clone size, where shown, is once, few, many, or a class for clones that have expanded.

J: TRBJ2-7; V: TRBV19; size: once; D: -; CDR3: CASSKTGTGLYEQYF; DNA: TGTGCCAGTAGTAAAACCGGGACGGGGCTCTACGAGCAGTACTTC
J: TRBJ2-2; V: TRBV2; size: once; D: TRBD2; CDR3: CAKRGLAGTGELFF; DNA: TGTGCCAAGCGAGGACTAGCGGGCACCGGGGAGCTGTTTTTT
J: TRBJ2-1; V: TRBV15; size: -; D: -; CDR3: CATSRRTGSNEQFF; DNA: TGTGCCACCAGCAGGCGGACCGGGTCCAATGAGCAGTTCTTC
J: TRBJ1-1; V: TRBV10-3; size: -; D: TRBD1; CDR3: CAISEFPTGGGTEAFF; DNA: TGTGCCATCAGTGAGTTCCCGACAGGGGGAGGCACTGAAGCTTTCTTT
J: TRBJ1-2; V: TRBV4-3; size: once; D: TRBD1; CDR3: CASRQSGQESYGYTF; DNA: TGCGCCAGCCGTCAGTCCGGACAGGAGAGCTATGGCTACACCTTC
J: TRBJ1-2; V: TRBV6-1; size: many; D: -; CDR3: CASTLTSNYGYTF; DNA: TGTGCCAGCACTCTGACGAGCAACTATGGCTACACCTTC
J: TRBJ2-7; V: TRBV6-5; size: -; D: -; CDR3: CASSYDRGGAYEQYF; DNA: TGTGCCAGCAGTTACGATCGCGGAGGGGCCTACGAGCAGTACTTC
J: TRBJ1-2; V: TRBV5-4; size: few; D: -; CDR3: CASSSIGGGRRGYTF; DNA: TGTGCCAGCAGTTCGATTGGTGGGGGGCGAAGGGGCTACACCTTC
J: TRBJ1-5; V: TRBV19; size: -; D: -; CDR3: CASSITRANQPQHF; DNA: TGTGCCAGTAGTATCACCAGGGCTAATCAGCCCCAGCATTTT
J: TRBJ2-3; V: TRBV28; size: -; D: TRBD2; CDR3: CASSSGTSGDTDTQYF; DNA: TGTGCCAGCAGTTCCGGGACTAGCGGGGACACAGATACGCAGTATTTT
J: TRBJ1-1; V: TRBV5-1; size: -; D: -; CDR3: CASSSTPTAYTEAFF; DNA: TGCGCCAGCAGCTCCACTCCGACGGCCTACACTGAAGCTTTCTTT
J: TRBJ2-7; V: TRBV6-1; size: -; D: -; CDR3: CASSESFGVRPYEQYF; DNA: TGTGCCAGCAGTGAAAGTTTCGGGGTCCGGCCCTACGAGCAGTACTTC
J: TRBJ1-6; V: TRBV6-1; size: few; D: -; CDR3: CASRGRDGNSPLHF; DNA: TGTGCCAGCAGGGGGAGGGACGGTAATTCACCCCTCCACTTT
J: TRBJ2-2; V: TRBV7-9; size: once; D: TRBD2; CDR3: CASKRGGATGELFF; DNA: TGTGCCAGCAAGCGGGGGGGAGCCACCGGGGAGCTGTTTTTT
J: TRBJ1-1; V: TRBV10-3; size: -; D: -; CDR3: CAISERGREFTEAFF; DNA: TGTGCCATCAGTGAGAGGGGCAGGGAGTTCACTGAAGCTTTCTTT
J: TRBJ2-3; V: TRBV4-3; size: once; D: -; CDR3: CASSHAAGASGDTQYF; DNA: TGCGCCAGCAGCCATGCCGCCGGGGCCTCCGGGGATACGCAGTATTTT
J: TRBJ2-7; V: TRBV7-9; size: -; D: TRBD2; CDR3: CASSFAGGDEQYF; DNA: TGTGCCAGCAGTTTTGCGGGGGGGGACGAGCAGTACTTC
J: TRBJ1-1; V: TRBV19; size: few; D: -; CDR3: CASGRGEAFF; DNA: TGTGCCAGTGGTCGCGGTGAAGCTTTCTTT
J: TRBJ1-4; V: TRBV19; size: -; D: TRBD1; CDR3: CASGRLDRLNEKLFF; DNA: TGTGCCAGTGGACGCCTGGACAGGCTTAATGAAAAACTGTTTTTT
J: TRBJ1-2; V: TRBV5-4; size: -; D: TRBD1; CDR3: CASSLGGTENYGYTF; DNA: TGTGCCAGCAGCTTAGGAGGGACAGAGAACTATGGCTACACCTTC
J: TRBJ1-4; V: TRBV28; size: -; D: -; CDR3: CASSLYPQGRKLFF; DNA: TGTGCCAGCAGTCTATATCCGCAGGGGAGAAAACTGTTTTTT
J: TRBJ1-1; V: TRBV4-1; size: -; D: -; CDR3: CASSHDGNTEAFF; DNA: TGCGCCAGCAGCCACGACGGGAACACTGAAGCTTTCTTT
J: TRBJ2-6; V: TRBV5-1; size: once; D: -; CDR3: CASSKDGISGANVLTF; DNA: TGCGCCAGCAGCAAAGACGGAATCTCTGGGGCCAACGTCCTGACTTTC
J: TRBJ1-2; V: TRBV18; size: -; D: -; CDR3: CASSPGTSDYGYTF; DNA: TGTGCCAGCTCACCGGGGACATCTGACTATGGCTACACCTTC
J: TRBJ1-5; V: TRBV19; size: -; D: -; CDR3: CASSIRAWDQPQHF; DNA: TGTGCCAGTAGTATCAGGGCTTGGGATCAGCCCCAGCATTTT
J: TRBJ2-3; V: TRBV7-9; size: -; D: TRBD2; CDR3: CASSLGAGGPPSTDTQYF; DNA: TGTGCCAGCAGCTTAGGGGCGGGGGGCCCCCCTAGCACAGATACGCAGTATTTT
J: TRBJ1-2; V: TRBV11-2; size: once; D: TRBD1; CDR3: CASSPGRDRGYGYTF; DNA: TGTGCCAGCAGCCCCGGCCGGGACAGGGGTTATGGCTACACCTTC
J: TRBJ1-2; V: TRBV7-9; size: -; D: -; CDR3: CASSLGGGGYTF; DNA: TGTGCCAGCAGCTTAGGCGGGGGTGGCTACACCTTC
J: TRBJ2-3; V: TRBV7-2; size: -; D: TRBD2; CDR3: CASSWGLASDTQYF; DNA: TGTGCCAGCAGCTGGGGACTAGCCTCCGATACGCAGTATTTT
J: TRBJ2-1; V: TRBV7-2; size: -; D: TRBD2; CDR3: CASSPGGAYNEQFF; DNA: TGTGCCAGCAGCCCTGGGGGGGCCTACAATGAGCAGTTCTTC
J: TRBJ1-1; V: TRBV7-9; size: -; D: -; CDR3: CASRGDLSWLKNTEAFF; DNA: TGTGCCAGCAGGGGAGATCTTAGTTGGCTAAAGAACACTGAAGCTTTCTTT
J: TRBJ2-1; V: TRBV29-1; size: -; D: -; CDR3: CSVEDREVEQFF; DNA: TGCAGCGTTGAAGATCGGGAAGTTGAGCAGTTCTTC